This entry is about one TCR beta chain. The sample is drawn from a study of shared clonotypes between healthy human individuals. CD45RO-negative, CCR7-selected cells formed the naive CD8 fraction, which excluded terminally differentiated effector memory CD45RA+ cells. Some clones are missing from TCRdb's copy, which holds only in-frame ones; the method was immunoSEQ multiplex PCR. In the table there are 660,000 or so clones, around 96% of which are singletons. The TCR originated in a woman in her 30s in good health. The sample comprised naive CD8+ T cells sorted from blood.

Written as DNA, the CDR3 is TGTGCCAGCAGCCTTACGGGAGGGCCGTTAAAGGTAGAGACCCAGTACTTC. Residues: CASSLTGGPLKVETQYF. The chain has TRBV9 and TRBJ2-5, with 8 bases that match TRBD2. Germline CDR1 reads SGDLS; CDR2 reads YYNGEE. Trimming at V came to 4 bases and at J to 4 bases, leaving 15 bases not matched to a gene. The CDR3 contains 17 residues.